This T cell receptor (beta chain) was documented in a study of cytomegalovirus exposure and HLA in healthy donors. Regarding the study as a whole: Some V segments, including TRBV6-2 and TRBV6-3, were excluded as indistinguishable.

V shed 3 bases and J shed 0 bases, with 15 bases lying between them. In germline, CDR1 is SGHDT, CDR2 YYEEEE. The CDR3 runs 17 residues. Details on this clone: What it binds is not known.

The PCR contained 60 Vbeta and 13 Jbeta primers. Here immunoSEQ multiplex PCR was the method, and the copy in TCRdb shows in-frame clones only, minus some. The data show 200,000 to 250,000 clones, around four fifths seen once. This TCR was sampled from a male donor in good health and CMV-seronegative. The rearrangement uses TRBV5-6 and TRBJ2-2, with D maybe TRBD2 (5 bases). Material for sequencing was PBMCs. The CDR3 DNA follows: TGTGCCAGCAGCTCGGCCTTGGGGAGTACGAACACCGGGGAGCTGTTTTTT. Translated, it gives CASSSALGSTNTGELFF.